This passage covers 12 T cell receptor beta chains from one sample sequenced in a study of chemoradiotherapy in HPV16-positive cancers. Here immunoSEQ multiplex PCR was the method, and the copy in TCRdb shows in-frame clones only, minus some. The sample comprises roughly 4,700 clones, roughly 83% of which are singletons, and roughly 6.4% rests with the top ten. The sample consisted of tumor tissue, taken from a patient who underwent chemoradiotherapy. The receptor set was obtained from a human donor with HPV-associated anogenital cancer.

This clone appeared a few times. The rearrangement uses TRBV6-5 and TRBJ2-7; no reliable D call. Between the trimmed V and J ends, which lost 2 bases and 0 bases, there was a span of 8 bases. This CDR3 spans 14 amino acids. Germline lookup yields CDR1 MNHEY and CDR2 SVGAGI. CDR3 nucleotides: TGTGCCAGCAGTTACAGGCAGTTCTCCTACGAGCAGTACTTC. It translates to CASSYRQFSYEQYF.

V usage is TRBV30 and J usage is TRBJ2-3, with D perhaps matching TRBD2 (5 bases). This CDR3 has 14 residues. V was trimmed by 2 bases and J by 1 base, leaving 10 bases between them. CDR1 GTSNPN and CDR2 SVGIG come from the germline V gene (reference sequence). The CDR3 is CAWSWEPGTDTQYF. The DNA for the CDR3 is TGTGCCTGGAGTTGGGAGCCCGGCACAGATACGCAGTATTTT.

The V gene is TRBV27, the J gene TRBJ1-5; D is unclear. CDR3 length equals 14 residues. Germline V gene sequence: CDR1 MNHEY, CDR2 SMNVEV (reference sequence). Between the trimmed V and J ends, which lost 2 bases and 2 bases, there was a span of 7 bases. CDR3 sequence reads: CASSLQRGNQPQHF. CDR3 DNA sequence: TGTGCCAGCAGTTTACAACGGGGCAATCAGCCCCAGCATTTT.

The chain joins TRBV7-9 to TRBJ1-1; maybe TRBD1 (6 bases). Germline V gives CDR1 SEHNR, CDR2 FQNEAQ (reference sequence). The V gene lost 5 bases and the J gene lost 0 bases, with 10 bases spanning the gap. The CDR3 is 14 residues long. The CDR3 nucleotides read TGTGCCAGCAGCCTAGGACAGTTGAACACTGAAGCTTTCTTT. Translating gives CASSLGQLNTEAFF.

The V call is TRBV6-1, the J call TRBJ2-2, with TRBD1 identical over 8 bases. The V gene end was trimmed by 7 bases and the J gene end by 3 bases; junction bases not matched to a gene: 1. CDR1 is MNHNS, CDR2 SASEGT, per germline. The CDR3 loop spans 13 amino acids. The CDR3 sequence: CASKQGDTGELFF. Here the CDR3 DNA reads TGTGCCAGCAAACAGGGGGACACCGGGGAGCTGTTTTTT.

The V and J genes are TRBV14 and TRBJ2-5; 7 nucleotides match TRBD2. The V gene's germline CDR1 is SGHDN and CDR2 FVKESK. V was clipped by 3 bases and J by 5 bases; unmatched bases: 3. The CDR3 runs to 13 residues. CDR3 loop: CASSHWGGETQYF. The CDR3 DNA is TGTGCCAGCAGCCACTGGGGAGGGGAGACCCAGTACTTC.

This clone was seen more than once but under ten times. V is TRBV7-9 and J is TRBJ1-4, with D possibly matching TRBD1 (6 bases). V shed 4 bases and J shed 5 bases, with 14 bases lying between them. The CDR3 is 15 amino acids. The germline gives CDR1 SEHNR, CDR2 FQNEAQ (reference sequence). The CDR3 loop reads CASSSNGQPNEKLFF. In nucleotides, the CDR3 is TGTGCCAGCAGCTCCAACGGACAGCCGAATGAAAAACTGTTTTTT.

V and J are TRBV6-1 and TRBJ1-1, with D possibly matching TRBD1 (5 bases). CDR3 length: 14 amino acids. Germline CDR1 MNHNS, CDR2 SASEGT. The germline V and J ends were trimmed by 3 bases and 6 bases, with 14 bases remaining between them. The CDR3 reads CASSDLLGVPEAFF. DNA of the CDR3: TGTGCCAGCAGTGACCTCCTGGGGGTCCCTGAAGCTTTCTTT.

The rearrangement uses TRBV30 and TRBJ2-7; D gene ambiguous. Trimming took off 0 bases at V and 4 bases at J, with 7 bases between the two ends. In germline, CDR1 is GTSNPN, CDR2 SVGIG (reference sequence). The CDR3 consists of 12 residues. The CDR3 DNA reads TGTGCCTGGAGTGTAGTTCCATACGAGCAGTACTTC. Amino acid sequence: CAWSVVPYEQYF.

The rearrangement joins TRBV19 to TRBJ2-6; 11 bases align to TRBD1. The germline gives CDR1 LNHDA, CDR2 SQIVND (reference sequence). The CDR3 is 17 residues long. Losses at the gene ends were 5 bases for V and 3 bases for J; bases not matched to a gene: 6. DNA of the CDR3: TGTGCCAGTAGTCGAAGGACAGGGGGCTTTGGGGCCAACGTCCTGACTTTC. This translates into CASSRRTGGFGANVLTF.

The table lists this clone with a count of one. J is TRBJ2-2 and V is TRBV7-2; 9 bases map to TRBD1. This CDR3 has 13 amino acids. The germline gives CDR1 SGHTA, CDR2 FQGNSA. V was clipped by 5 bases and J by 10 bases; unmatched bases: 5. CDR3 region: CASSAGQGTELFF. The DNA of the CDR3 is TGTGCCAGCAGCGCCGGACAGGGGACGGAGCTGTTTTTT.

The chain joins TRBV19 to TRBJ2-1; TRBD1 matches at 10 bases. The CDR3 totals 15 residues. CDR1 and CDR2 (germline): LNHDA, SQIVND (reference sequence). The trim removed 5 bases at V and 6 bases at J, leaving 7 bases unmatched. The CDR3 spells CASSSSGTGVNEQFF. CDR3 DNA sequence: TGTGCCAGTAGTTCCTCCGGGACAGGGGTCAATGAGCAGTTCTTC.